This T cell receptor (beta chain) was identified in a study of T cell responses to AZD1222 COVID-19 vaccine (dated by TCRdb to about 2021). A note on the overall study: TCR sequencing was performed for 230 to 250 trial participants, of whom around 200 were given two doses of AZD1222 and some 26 were given two doses of MenACWY control vaccine. Enrollment into the trials was organized by age into subgroups of 18-55, 56-69 and 70-plus years, and those subgroups contained approximately 150, 30 and 60 TCR-sequenced participants, respectively. Paper-wide results and their limitations: Because no day 14 peak-response samples were available, the repertoires could be characterized only after the peak T cell response. Participants were mostly white British, with more females than males. The authors suggested clonal diversity may have been underestimated. Conclusions about previously exposed vaccinees are limited, since just five to seven AZD1222 recipients were seropositive for SARS-CoV-2 at baseline. Spike-specific TCR breadth and depth rose significantly after two AZD1222 doses compared with day 0 and with MenACWY recipients. In the small 56-69-year group, the increase in depth fell short of significance, most likely because of low power. Epitopes outside the regions mutated in the B.1.351 and B.1.1.7 variants were reportedly recognized by nearly half of the unique spike-specific TCRs. The whole spike protein was spanned by vaccine-associated CD4 TCRs, and dominant responses were seen in regions 160-218 and 743-854.

Sample time point, as interpreted from the label and publication: about 28 days (+/-7) after the second vaccine dose. AZD1222 recipients whose second dose came at about 4 weeks and those whose second dose came at about 12 weeks were combined into one group, since spike-specific TCR depth and breadth did not differ between the two schedules. Vaccinee samples were obtained from the UK trials COV001 and COV002, which included a single-blind randomized controlled phase 2/3 trial of AZD1222 (ChAdOx1 nCoV-19) in healthy adults. For TCRbeta chain sequencing, PBMC samples from trial participants were taken at day 0 and at day 28 after the second dose. Concerning this clone: Its antigen is still unknown. No much larger clone is present one base from it, and per-base qualities are unavailable.

The CDR3 regions of human TCRbeta chains were subjected to immunosequencing. The study's own analysis went as follows. TCRs in the repertoires were compared against a reference library of SARS-CoV-2-specific TCRs that had been generated with the MIRA antigen-specificity platform. Breadth was defined as the fraction of unique TCRs that were SARS-CoV-2-associated, and depth was defined as the fraction of total T cells that were SARS-CoV-2-associated. Using the MIRA data, each spike-specific TCR was mapped to the spike region that the TCR reacts to and placed in a CD4 or CD8 class. Log10-transformed breadth and depth values were compared by one-way ANOVA with Sidak's multiple comparisons tests. As stored in TCRdb, this immuneACCESS dataset retains in-frame rearrangements with V and J assigned. A fraction of the clones does not appear; measured against another copy, unresolved V genes explain less than half of the discrepancy, and the remainder lacks a known reason. V and J calls and clone size are as listed in that table; D and trimming were resolved from the DNA. The sample records around 140,000 clones, around 91% of which are singletons. The top ten clones comprise roughly 9.9% of the sample.

This sequence was found in an adult who received the AZD1222 COVID-19 vaccine. The specimen was peripheral blood, collected 28 days after the second AZD1222 dose.

Here is the DNA: TGTGCCAGTAGTAGCGGACAGGCGGGGAAGAATTCACCCCTCCACTTT. This codes for CASSSGQAGKNSPLHF. In this chain, TRBV19 is recombined with TRBJ1-6, with 7 bases aligning to TRBD1. CDR1 is given as LNHDA and CDR2 as SQIVND, both from the germline V gene (reference sequence). At the junction V is shortened by 4 bases and J by 7 bases; bases outside the gene matches: 10. From the cysteine up to the phenylalanine, the CDR3 has a length of 16 residues. Just the 48-base CDR3 DNA is kept, in frame starting at base 1.